These 20 T cell receptor beta chains came from one sample sequenced in a study of shared clonotypes between healthy human individuals. Sequencing was performed with immunoSEQ multiplex PCR; in TCRdb, only in-frame clones are kept and a portion is missing. This repertoire shows 600,000 or so clones, roughly 98% found once; its top ten account for roughly 0.29%. CD45RO negativity and positive selection for CCR7 defined naive CD8 cells, a population that excluded terminally differentiated effector memory CD45RA+ cells. The specimen was naive CD8+ T cells sorted from blood. The receptors shown here come from a man under 40 in good health.

The rearrangement joins TRBV30 to TRBJ2-3; 8 bases map to TRBD1. With V trimmed by 0 bases and J by 2 bases, 13 bases remained unmatched. This CDR3 region has 18 residues. Germline CDR1 GTSNPN, CDR2 SVGIG (reference sequence). The CDR3 loop is CAWSVPGQGYLDTDTQYF. DNA for the CDR3: TGTGCCTGGAGTGTACCCGGACAGGGTTATTTGGACACAGATACGCAGTATTTT.

The CDR3 bases are TGCAGCGTTGAAGATGACAGCAATGAGCAGTTCTTC. This codes for CSVEDDSNEQFF. This sequence joins TRBV29-1 and TRBJ2-1; tentative D call: TRBD1 (5 bases). V lost 0 bases, J lost 6 bases, and 6 bases lay in between. This CDR3 has 12 amino acids. The germline V gene encodes CDR1 SQVTM and CDR2 ANQGSEA.

This clone was observed a single time. The chain has TRBV30 and TRBJ2-5, with 8 bases fitting TRBD2. Trimming at V came to 3 bases and at J to 4 bases, leaving 10 bases not matched to a gene. Looked up from germline, CDR1 is GTSNPN and CDR2 is SVGIG (reference sequence). The CDR3 has 15 amino acids. CDR3 in DNA: TGTGCCTGGAGCCGGTTGGCGGGAGGAGGAGAGACCCAGTACTTC. This translates into CAWSRLAGGGETQYF.

This chain uses TRBV9 with TRBJ2-1; TRBD2 matches 10 bases. Germline trimming cut 4 bases from V and 6 bases from J; bases unmatched to any gene: 10. Germline V CDR1 and CDR2: SGDLS, YYNGEE. The CDR3 runs 16 residues. In nucleotides, the CDR3 is TGTGCCAGCAGCCCCCAAGCGGGAGGGCCCCCCAATGAGCAGTTCTTC. Translated: CASSPQAGGPPNEQFF.

The CDR3 sequence: CASSPEAGVNEQFF. DNA of the CDR3: TGTGCCAGCAGCCCTGAAGCGGGAGTGAATGAGCAGTTCTTC. This sequence joins TRBV13 and TRBJ2-1, with 8 bases identical to TRBD2. The CDR3 loop spans 14 amino acids. Unmatched junction bases numbered 7, after V lost 5 bases and J lost 7 bases. Germline lookup yields CDR1 PRHDT and CDR2 FYEKMQ (reference sequence).

The chain recombines TRBV7-9 with TRBJ2-1, with 7 positions matching TRBD2. After removal of 3 bases from V and 9 bases from J, the junction contained 2 bases not matched to a gene. CDR3 length: 12 residues. Germline CDR1 and CDR2: SEHNR and FQNEAQ (reference sequence). Written as DNA, the CDR3 is TGTGCCAGCAGCTTCTGGACTAGTGAGCAGTTCTTC. It is translated as CASSFWTSEQFF.

The V call is TRBV13, the J call TRBJ2-3; D unclear. The CDR3 totals 13 residues. CDR1 PRHDT and CDR2 FYEKMQ come from the germline V gene (reference sequence). V was clipped by 2 bases and J by 4 bases, with 7 bases between them. CDR3 bases: TGTGCCAGCAGCTTATTTGGTGCAGATACGCAGTATTTT. It specifies CASSLFGADTQYF.

This chain joins TRBV9 and TRBJ2-1; tentatively, D is TRBD2 (6 bases). With 2 bases removed from V and 5 bases from J, the gap between germline ends came to 11 bases. The CDR3 runs 14 residues. Per the germline V gene, CDR1 is SGDLS and CDR2 is YYNGEE. The CDR3 sequence: CASSVAGSHNEQFF. Written as DNA, the CDR3 is TGTGCCAGCAGCGTCGCCGGGAGCCACAATGAGCAGTTCTTC.

V gene TRBV4-3 combines with J gene TRBJ2-5, with D maybe TRBD2 (6 bases). The J call may be incorrect, as the DNA end agrees better with TRBJ2-7. CDR1 LGHNA and CDR2 YSLEER come from the germline V gene. This CDR3 contains 15 residues. The CDR3 loop is CASSQGRDGAYEQYF. Written as DNA, the CDR3 is TGCGCCAGCAGCCAAGGGCGGGACGGAGCCTACGAGCAGTACTTC.

V is TRBV5-6 and J is TRBJ2-1, with D unclear. CDR3 length: 16 amino acids. Germline V gene lookup returns CDR1 SGHDT and CDR2 YYEEEE. Trimming removed 4 bases from V and 5 bases from J, with 19 bases in between. CDR3 coding DNA: TGTGCCAGCAGCCAGGTCCCCTCTCAAAGGGACAATGAGCAGTTCTTC. Its protein is CASSQVPSQRDNEQFF. Full variable domain (remainder filled in from reference TRBV5-6 and TRBJ2-1): DAGVTQSPTHLIKTRGQQVTLRCSPKSGHDTVSWYQQALGQGPQFIFQYYEEEERQRGNFPDRFSGHQFPNYSSELNVNALLLGDSALYLCASSQVPSQRDNEQFFGPGTRLTVL.

The chain combines TRBV6-6 with TRBJ2-7, with D tentatively TRBD1 (5 bases). V lost 0 bases, J lost 2 bases, and 11 bases lay in between. This CDR3 contains 15 residues. CDR1 and CDR2 from the germline V gene are MNHNY and SVGAGI (reference sequence). The CDR3 region has the DNA TGTGCCAGCAGTTACTCGATAGGGGATGCCTACGAGCAGTACTTC. Its translation: CASSYSIGDAYEQYF.

The chain has TRBV27 and TRBJ2-7; the D call may be TRBD1 or TRBD2 (5 bases each). Germline V CDR1 and CDR2: MNHEY, SMNVEV (reference sequence). The CDR3 extends over 15 amino acids. Deletions cut 3 bases from V and 0 bases from J, with 12 bases between. This chain's CDR3 is CASSLRGRSSYEQYF. DNA of the CDR3: TGTGCCAGCAGTTTGAGGGGTAGAAGCTCCTACGAGCAGTACTTC.

V is TRBV29-1 and J is TRBJ1-2, with 7 bases aligning to TRBD1. The V and J ends lost 4 bases and 6 bases, in that order; junction bases with no gene match: 8. In germline, CDR1 is SQVTM, CDR2 ANQGSEA. This CDR3 contains 13 residues. CDR3 residues: CSVVRQGEDGYTF. The DNA of the CDR3 is TGCAGCGTTGTCAGACAGGGCGAAGATGGCTACACCTTC.

The chain employs TRBV11-2 and TRBJ2-1; 10 bases agree with TRBD2. The CDR3 is 20 amino acids. Germline loops: CDR1 SGHAT, CDR2 FQNNGV. V gave up 0 bases and J gave up 6 bases; unmatched junction bases: 17. CDR3 sequence (DNA): TGTGCCAGCAGCTTAGATGTATGGGGACTAGCGAACGAACGAACCAATGAGCAGTTCTTC. It encodes CASSLDVWGLANERTNEQFF. Supplemented by reference TRBV11-2 and TRBJ2-1, the full variable domain reads EAGVAQSPRYKIIEKRQSVAFWCNPISGHATLYWYQQILGQGPKLLIQFQNNGVVDDSQLPKDRFSAERLKGVDSTLKIQPAKLEDSAVYLCASSLDVWGLANERTNEQFFGPGTRLTVL.

The rearrangement uses TRBV4-1 and TRBJ2-2; D might be TRBD1 (6 bases). Germline-derived CDR1 and CDR2 are MGHRA and YSYEKL. This CDR3 spans 15 amino acids. V was cut by 5 bases and J by 6 bases, with 16 bases left in between. The DNA for the CDR3 is TGCGCCAGCAGCAACAGGGTTGGCGTAGCCGGGGAGCTGTTTTTT. It translates to CASSNRVGVAGELFF.

The chain uses TRBV4-1 and TRBJ2-1, with D perhaps matching TRBD2 (5 bases). This CDR3 contains 16 residues. V was shortened by 3 bases and J by 8 bases, with 20 bases between the two germline ends. The germline CDR1 and CDR2 sequences are MGHRA and YSYEKL. Here the CDR3 reads CASSHPSGRGMDEQFF. The CDR3 DNA follows: TGCGCCAGCAGCCATCCTTCGGGGAGAGGGATGGATGAGCAGTTCTTC.

The chain combines TRBV5-1 with TRBJ2-7; D unclear. Trimming left V 0 bases short and J 7 bases short, with 14 bases between. Germline V lookup: CDR1 SGHRS, CDR2 YFSETQ. This CDR3 is built from 14 residues. CDR3 region: CASSLGHGLGEQYF. For the CDR3, the DNA is TGCGCCAGCAGCTTGGGACACGGCTTGGGGGAGCAGTACTTC.

This chain connects TRBV4-3 to TRBJ2-1; perhaps TRBD1 as D (6 bases). The V gene lost 3 bases and the J gene lost 0 bases, with 15 bases spanning the gap. Germline CDR1 is LGHNA and CDR2 is YSLEER. The length of the CDR3 is 17 residues. Here the CDR3 reads CASSQNQQGYSYNEQFF. Written as DNA, the CDR3 is TGCGCCAGCAGCCAGAACCAACAGGGTTACTCCTACAATGAGCAGTTCTTC.

V gene TRBV29-1 combines with J gene TRBJ2-7; 8 nucleotides match TRBD1. Germline loops: CDR1 SQVTM, CDR2 ANQGSEA. Trimming took 6 bases from V and 2 from J; bases not matched to a gene: 9. The CDR3 is 14 amino acids. CDR3 sequence reads: CSVAGTGKAYEQYF. Written as DNA, the CDR3 is TGCAGCGTAGCCGGGACAGGAAAAGCCTACGAGCAGTACTTC.

J is TRBJ1-1 and V is TRBV7-9; no reliable D call. CDR3 size: 11 residues. CDR1 and CDR2 from the germline V gene are SEHNR and FQNEAQ (reference sequence). The germline V and J ends were trimmed by 5 bases and 6 bases, with 7 bases remaining between them. The CDR3 bases are TGTGCCAGCAGCACCCAACCTGAAGCTTTCTTT. Translation gives CASSTQPEAFF.